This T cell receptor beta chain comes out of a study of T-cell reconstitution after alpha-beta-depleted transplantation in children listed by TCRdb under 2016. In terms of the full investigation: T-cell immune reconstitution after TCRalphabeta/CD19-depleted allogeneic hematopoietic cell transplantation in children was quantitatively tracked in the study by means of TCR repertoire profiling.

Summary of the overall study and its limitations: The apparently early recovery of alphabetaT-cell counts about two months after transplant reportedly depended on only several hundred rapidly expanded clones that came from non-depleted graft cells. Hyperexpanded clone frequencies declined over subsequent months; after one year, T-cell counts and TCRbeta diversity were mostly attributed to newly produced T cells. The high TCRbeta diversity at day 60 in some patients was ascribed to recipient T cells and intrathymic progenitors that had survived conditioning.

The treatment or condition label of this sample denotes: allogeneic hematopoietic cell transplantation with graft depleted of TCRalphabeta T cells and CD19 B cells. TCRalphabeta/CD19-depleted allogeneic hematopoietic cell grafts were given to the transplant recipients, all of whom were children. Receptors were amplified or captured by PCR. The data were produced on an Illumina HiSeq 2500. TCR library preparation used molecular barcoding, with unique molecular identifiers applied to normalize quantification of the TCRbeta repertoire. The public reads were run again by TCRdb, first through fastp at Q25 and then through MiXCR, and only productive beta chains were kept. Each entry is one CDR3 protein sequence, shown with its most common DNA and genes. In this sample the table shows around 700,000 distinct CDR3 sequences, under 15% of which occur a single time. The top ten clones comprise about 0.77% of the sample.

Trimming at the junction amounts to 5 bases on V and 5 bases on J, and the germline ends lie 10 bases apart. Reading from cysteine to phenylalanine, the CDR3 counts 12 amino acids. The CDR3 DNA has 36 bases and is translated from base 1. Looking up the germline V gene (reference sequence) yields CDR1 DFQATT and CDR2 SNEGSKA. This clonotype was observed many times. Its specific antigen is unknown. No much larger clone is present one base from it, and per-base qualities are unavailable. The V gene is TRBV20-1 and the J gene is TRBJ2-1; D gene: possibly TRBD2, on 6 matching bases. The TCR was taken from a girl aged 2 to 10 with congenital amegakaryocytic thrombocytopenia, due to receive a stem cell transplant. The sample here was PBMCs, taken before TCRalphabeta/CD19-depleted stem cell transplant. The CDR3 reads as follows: CSAAKRDNEQFF. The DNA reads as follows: TGCAGTGCTGCGAAGCGGGACAATGAGCAGTTCTTC.